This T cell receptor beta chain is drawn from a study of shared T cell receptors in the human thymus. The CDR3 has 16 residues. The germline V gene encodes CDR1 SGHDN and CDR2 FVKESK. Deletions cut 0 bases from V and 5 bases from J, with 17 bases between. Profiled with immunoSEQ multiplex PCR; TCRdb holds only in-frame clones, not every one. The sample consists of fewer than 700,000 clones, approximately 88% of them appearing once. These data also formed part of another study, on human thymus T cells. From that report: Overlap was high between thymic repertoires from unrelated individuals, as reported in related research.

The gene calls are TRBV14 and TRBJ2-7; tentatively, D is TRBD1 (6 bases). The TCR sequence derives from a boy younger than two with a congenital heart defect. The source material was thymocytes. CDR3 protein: CASSQDSRAGDHEQYF. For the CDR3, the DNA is TGTGCCAGCAGCCAAGATTCGAGGGCAGGGGACCACGAGCAGTACTTC.